This T cell receptor (beta chain) was observed in a study of cytomegalovirus exposure and HLA in healthy donors (dated by TCRdb to 2016 to 2017). A note on the overall study: According to an earlier analysis of several hundred of the donors, some 180 million T cells yielded some 120 million unique TCR beta sequences and about 300 Gb of sequence data. An early release covering 550 to 650 HLA-typed donors comprised about 310 gigabases of sequencing data and some 79 million unique TCR sequences. Of the roughly 390 genotyped donors, 81% were placed in the genetic ancestry cluster associated with self-reported Caucasian donors. The aim of the study was to test whether cataloging public T cell receptors could identify signatures of past pathogen exposure. The study profiled the T cell repertoires of about 640 subjects by immunosequencing and related them to cytomegalovirus serostatus. Along with the approximately 650-subject first cohort, a separate validation cohort of approximately 110 different subjects was used. High-throughput TCR immunosequencing, statistical association of individual TCRs with disease status, and machine learning were combined to predict cytomegalovirus infection status. To study patterns of TCR occurrence, a later analysis re-analyzed previously published TCR beta repertoires from 650 to 750 donors and added high-resolution HLA genotyping. The later analysis used no new phenotypic data to find candidate immune exposures, relying instead on TCR beta sequences and their occurrence across donors. An earlier analysis of 587 of the donors applied high-throughput TCR beta sequencing to assess whether each TCR beta V gene segment acted as functional or pseudogenic. Donor age, sex, ethnicity and CMV serostatus were compiled together with the repertoire data. A later genetic analysis took genome-wide SNP genotypes for about 55% of the roughly 670 donors and used that subset as a discovery cohort. Every repertoire in the discovery cohort had been generated on one and the same sequencing platform. HLA typing included class I and class II loci at four-digit resolution. Typing coverage differed by locus: A, B, C, DRB1 and DQB1 were typed in about 629-640 donors, DQA1 in roughly 500, DPA1 in nearly 610, and DPB1 in 400 to 480. Because of strong linkage in the cohort, five DR-DQ haplotypes were treated as single units for association and clustering. Across approximately 400 genotyped donors of the cohort, an average of roughly 250,000 unique TCR beta nucleotide sequences per donor were sequenced, and around 19% of those sequences were non-productive. The paper's findings and limits, for the study overall: A further reported finding was that TCR beta sequences accurately predicted the HLA-A and HLA-B alleles for most subjects in the first cohort. A later analysis found that HLA-associated TCR beta chains were more clonally expanded and had lower generation probabilities than equally common non-associated chains. Cytomegalovirus status was reported to be diagnosed by the classifier with high specificity and sensitivity in both the original and validation cohorts. Several of the top co-occurrence clusters appeared to be linked to parvovirus B19, influenza, CMV and Epstein-Barr virus, according to a later analysis. A total of roughly 160 TCR beta chains were listed by the study as associated with cytomegalovirus. The cohort was sequenced for TCR beta chains only, and without alpha or paired-chain data the features that could be detected were limited. In a later analysis, about 16,000 TCR beta sequences were associated with specific HLA alleles at a false discovery rate of 0.05. Across donors, most TCR sequences were observed very rarely, whereas some public TCRs were present in many individuals. Correlated functional status among segregating V segments might reflect linkage disequilibrium, but an unknown experimental factor could not be ruled out. In a later genetic analysis, a missense DCLRE1C variant was associated with V-gene and J-gene trimming of TCR beta chains, and the association was replicated in an independent cohort. In a later analysis, most CMV-associated TCR beta chains were found to appear HLA-restricted, with HLA associations seemingly driven largely by CMV exposure. For the cohort, immune exposure information was limited to CMV serostatus. Because the 87-base-pair reads could not distinguish some IMGT-functional V segments, including TRBV6-2 and TRBV6-3, those segments were excluded. Strong co-occurrence of HLA alleles, especially DR and DQ, made assigning TCR associations to individual alleles difficult. In an earlier analysis of about 600 of the donors, most TCR beta V segments appeared in productive rearrangements about 87% or about 30% of the time, broadly matching IMGT annotations. Presence/absence analyses assumed roughly uniform sequencing depth across donors, an assumption that may not hold. The earlier analysis of around 600 of the donors excluded approximately 15 rarely observed V segments, including chromosome 9 orphons, because counts were too low. A cluster of highly shared sequence variants was judged likely to represent a technical artifact of the sequencing pipeline. According to the authors, the approach could potentially be generalized to other disease states and immunological phenotypes. In a later analysis, TCR association rates were found to vary across HLA loci, with the most associated TCRs seen for DRB1 alleles and the fewest for HLA-C alleles. According to a later genetic analysis, donors in an Asian-associated ancestry cluster had fewer N-insertions in productive TCRs than the roughly 700-donor mean. Three of the identified cytomegalovirus-associated TCR beta chains were confirmed in vitro to be specific for cytomegalovirus antigens. Because HLA typing was missing for some donors at each locus, association tests included only the typed subset.

In total, about 650 healthy bone marrow donors made up the cohort. Cohort members were all nominally healthy when sampled, although unrecorded immune exposures were likely present. The donor tested CMV seropositive and was one of the 289 seropositive cohort members. Each donor provided a peripheral blood sample, and peripheral blood mononuclear cells were used for TCR beta sequencing. The Qiagen DNeasy Blood Extraction Kit was used to extract genomic DNA from the blood cell samples. CDR1 and CDR2, per the germline V gene (reference sequence), are SSHAT and FNYEAQ. Spanning cysteine to phenylalanine, the CDR3 consists of 15 amino acids. The retained sequence is limited to the CDR3, 45 bases, with the frame set at the first base. Worth noting for this clone: Its target antigen remains unknown. Germline is not matched at one junction end, which may reflect a read error.

The library was built by means of the immunoSEQ multiplex PCR assay. For the multiplex PCR, a mixture combining 60 forward primers for TCR Vbeta segments and 13 reverse primers for TCR Jbeta segments was used. Amplification of the CDR3 region of rearranged TCR beta genes was performed with a multiplex PCR assay on genomic DNA. Amplified TCR beta libraries were sequenced as 87-base-pair reads on the Illumina HiSeq System. From the authors' description of their analysis: Across the 700 or so repertoires, a later analysis counted some 80 million unique TCR beta chains, some 11 million of which were shared by at least two donors. Raw reads were error-corrected and collapsed into unique sequences by a nearest-neighbor algorithm in which closely related sequences were merged to remove PCR and sequencing errors. CDR3 sequences were aligned to IMGT reference sequences to assign V, D and J gene segments. For a sequence to be retained, a match of at least six nucleotides was required to both a V gene segment and a J gene segment. Rearrangements were classified as productive when the CDR3 lacked stop codons and remained in frame with V and J, and all other rearrangements were classified as non-productive. Following IMGT convention, CDR3 was defined as the stretch from the second conserved V-encoded cysteine up to the conserved J-encoded phenylalanine. In an earlier analysis of around 570 of the donors, sequences lacking an unambiguous match to a single V gene segment were excluded. An earlier analysis of about 600 of the donors called V segments functional above 56.7% productive rearrangements and segregating when the between-donor standard deviation exceeded 5%. A statistical classification framework was built to diagnose cytomegalovirus status from the catalog of TCR beta chain sequences. A later analysis assigned V and J genes by comparing TCR nucleotide sequences with IMGT/GENE-DB human TR gene sequences. In a later analysis, CDR3 sequences and most-parsimonious VDJ recombination scenarios were assigned using the TCRdist pipeline. A later analysis defined each TCR beta chain by its CDR3 amino acid sequence plus V-gene family, and excluded reads lacking a unique V-gene family. To address suspected cross-contamination and a sequencing artifact, a later analysis removed 450 to 700 highly shared, low-generation-probability nucleotide sequences. A later analysis calculated a clonal expansion index for each public chain from normalized within-repertoire ranks of inferred template counts. Generation probabilities in a later analysis came from a VDJ recombination model fitted to out-of-frame rearrangements, and those results were checked against IGoR. Hypergeometric tests were used in a later analysis to score TCR-TCR, TCR-HLA and TCR-CMV co-occurrence, with a repertoire-size bias correction applied to the TCR pairs. A later analysis estimated false discovery rates by permuting HLA or CMV assignments 20 times. In a later analysis, co-occurring TCRs were grouped using DBSCAN, with TCRdist sequence similarity added in when clustering inside HLA-allele-positive subsets. Repertoires with fewer than 30,000 or more than 120,000 public chains were left out of co-occurrence clustering, as were roughly five repertoires with anomalous nucleotide sharing. TCRdb took this table from immuneACCESS and kept in-frame rearrangements with V and J called. Such tables lack part of the clones; where checked against another copy, unresolved V genes explain under half of the gap, and the rest is unexplained. The V and J calls and clone size come from that table; D and trimming were worked out from the DNA. The table for this sample lists about 170,000 clones; more than 75% of them were counted only once. The ten largest clonotypes hold around 2.5% of the sample.

The V and J segments used are TRBV7-7 and TRBJ2-3; 10 bases in between match TRBD2. Sequencing used PBMCs. The receptor's source is a young man in good health and CMV-seropositive. The DNA reads as follows: TGTGCTAGCAGCTTAGGCCTAGCGGGAGAGAATGTGCAGTATTTT. Protein translation: CASSLGLAGENVQYF. The entire variable domain, with the stretches around the CDR3 drawn from the reference TRBV7-7 and TRBJ2-3 proteins, is GAGVSQSPRYKVTKRGQDVTLRCDPISSHATLYWYQQALGQGPEFLTYFNYEAQPDKSGLPSDRFSAERPEGSISTLTIQRTEQRDSAMYRCASSLGLAGENVQYFGPGTRLTVL.